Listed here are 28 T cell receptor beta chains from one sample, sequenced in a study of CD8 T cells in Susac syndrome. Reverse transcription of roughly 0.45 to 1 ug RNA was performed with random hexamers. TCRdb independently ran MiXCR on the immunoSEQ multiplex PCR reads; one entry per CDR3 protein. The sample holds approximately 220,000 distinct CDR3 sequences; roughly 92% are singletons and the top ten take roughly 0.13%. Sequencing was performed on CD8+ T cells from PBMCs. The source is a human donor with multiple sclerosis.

CDR3 amino acids: CASSLEPTRLLYEQYF. CDR3 DNA: TGTGCCAGCAGCTTAGAGCCGACAAGGCTGTTATACGAGCAGTACTTC. This chain links TRBV7-9 with TRBJ2-7; no reliable D call. The CDR3 runs 16 residues. Germline loops: CDR1 SEHNR, CDR2 FQNEAQ (reference sequence). V was cut by 1 base and J by 4 bases, with 17 bases left in between.

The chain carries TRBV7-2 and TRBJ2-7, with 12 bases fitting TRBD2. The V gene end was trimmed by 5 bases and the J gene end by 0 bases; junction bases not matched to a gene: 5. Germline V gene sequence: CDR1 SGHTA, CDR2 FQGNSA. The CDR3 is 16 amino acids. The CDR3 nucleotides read TGTGCCAGCAGCCTGGGGACTAGCGGGTCCTCCTACGAGCAGTACTTC. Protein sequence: CASSLGTSGSSYEQYF.

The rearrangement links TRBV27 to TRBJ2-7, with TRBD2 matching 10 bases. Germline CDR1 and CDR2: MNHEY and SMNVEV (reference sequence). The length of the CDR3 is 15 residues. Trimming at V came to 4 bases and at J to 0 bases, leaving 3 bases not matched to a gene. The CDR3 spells CASSWTSGSSYEQYF. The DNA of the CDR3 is TGTGCCAGCAGTTGGACTAGCGGAAGCTCCTACGAGCAGTACTTC.

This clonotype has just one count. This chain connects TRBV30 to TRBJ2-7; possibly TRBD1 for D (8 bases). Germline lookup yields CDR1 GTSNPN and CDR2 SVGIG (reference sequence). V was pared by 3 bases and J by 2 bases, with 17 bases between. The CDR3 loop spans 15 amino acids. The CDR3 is CAWSNRGGFAYEQYF. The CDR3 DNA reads TGTGCCTGGAGCAACAGGGGGGGATTCGCCTACGAGCAGTACTTC.

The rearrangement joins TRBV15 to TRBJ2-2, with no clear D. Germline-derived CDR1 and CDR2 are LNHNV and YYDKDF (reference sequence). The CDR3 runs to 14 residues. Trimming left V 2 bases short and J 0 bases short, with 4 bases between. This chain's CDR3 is CATSRKANTGELFF. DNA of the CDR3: TGTGCCACCAGCAGAAAAGCGAACACCGGGGAGCTGTTTTTT.

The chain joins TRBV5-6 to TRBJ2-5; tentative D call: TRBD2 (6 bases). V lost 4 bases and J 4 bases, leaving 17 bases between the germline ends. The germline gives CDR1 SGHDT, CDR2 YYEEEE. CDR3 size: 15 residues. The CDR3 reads CASSRETSPGETQYF. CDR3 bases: TGTGCCAGCAGCCGGGAGACATCTCCGGGAGAGACCCAGTACTTC.

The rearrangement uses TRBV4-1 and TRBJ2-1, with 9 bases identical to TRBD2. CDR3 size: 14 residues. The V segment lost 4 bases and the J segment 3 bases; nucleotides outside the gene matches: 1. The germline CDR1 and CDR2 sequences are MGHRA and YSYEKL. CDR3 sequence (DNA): TGCGCCAGCAGCCCACTAGCGGGCTACAATGAGCAGTTCTTC. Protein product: CASSPLAGYNEQFF.

CDR3 amino acids: CASSLGGGSGEAFF. CDR3 nucleotide sequence: TGTGCCAGCAGCTTAGGAGGAGGTTCCGGTGAAGCTTTCTTT. J is TRBJ1-1 and V is TRBV13; D is undetermined. Germline CDR1 PRHDT, CDR2 FYEKMQ (reference sequence). Trimming shortened V by 0 bases and J by 7 bases, and 12 bases separated the two germline ends. The CDR3 is made up of 14 amino acids. The full variable domain, rest sourced from reference TRBV13 and TRBJ1-1, is AAGVIQSPRHLIKEKRETATLKCYPIPRHDTVYWYQQGPGQDPQFLISFYEKMQSDKGSIPDRFSAQQFSDYHSELNMSSLELGDSALYFCASSLGGGSGEAFFGQGTRLTVV.

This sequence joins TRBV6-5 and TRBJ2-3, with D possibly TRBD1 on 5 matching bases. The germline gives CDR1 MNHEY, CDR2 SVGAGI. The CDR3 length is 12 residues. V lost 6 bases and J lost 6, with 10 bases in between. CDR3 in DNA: TGTGCCAGCAGAGCTAAGGGGGATACGCAGTATTTT. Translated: CASRAKGDTQYF.

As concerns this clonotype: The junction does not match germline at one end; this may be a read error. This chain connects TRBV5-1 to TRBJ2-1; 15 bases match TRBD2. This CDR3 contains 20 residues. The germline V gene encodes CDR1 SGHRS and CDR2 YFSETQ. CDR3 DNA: TGCGCCTGCAGCCCTCCGGGACTAGCGGGAGGCCCCAGCTCCTACAATGAGCAGTTCTTC. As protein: CACSPPGLAGGPSSYNEQFF.

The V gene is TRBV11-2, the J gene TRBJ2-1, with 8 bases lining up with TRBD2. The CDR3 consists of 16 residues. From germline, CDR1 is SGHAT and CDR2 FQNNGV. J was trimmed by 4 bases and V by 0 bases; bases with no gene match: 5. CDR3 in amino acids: CASSLESSGRYNEQFF. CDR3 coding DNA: TGTGCCAGCAGCTTAGAGTCGAGCGGGAGATACAATGAGCAGTTCTTC.

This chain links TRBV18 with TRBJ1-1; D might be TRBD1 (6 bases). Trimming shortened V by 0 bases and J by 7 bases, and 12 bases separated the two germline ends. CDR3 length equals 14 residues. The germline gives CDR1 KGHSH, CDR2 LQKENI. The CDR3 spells CASSPPKGQSEAFF. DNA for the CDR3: TGTGCCAGCTCACCACCGAAGGGACAAAGTGAAGCTTTCTTT.

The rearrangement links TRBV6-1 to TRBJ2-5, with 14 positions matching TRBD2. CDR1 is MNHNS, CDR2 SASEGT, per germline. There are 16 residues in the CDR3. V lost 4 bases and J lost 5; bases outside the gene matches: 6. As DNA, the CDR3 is TGTGCCAGCAGTGCGACTAGCGGGAGGGCATGGGAGACCCAGTACTTC. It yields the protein CASSATSGRAWETQYF.

CDR3 nucleotides: TGTGCCAGCAGTTTAAACAGGGGGCTGGAAAAACTGTTTTTT. This sequence encodes CASSLNRGLEKLFF. V gene TRBV12-3 or TRBV12-4 combines with J gene TRBJ1-4; TRBD1 aligns across 9 bases. V was clipped by 2 bases and J by 8 bases; unmatched bases: 3. The CDR3 totals 14 residues.

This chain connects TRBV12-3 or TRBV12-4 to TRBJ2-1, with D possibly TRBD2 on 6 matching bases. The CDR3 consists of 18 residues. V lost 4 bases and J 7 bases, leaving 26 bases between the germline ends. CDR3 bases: TGTGCCAGCAGTTCAAGCGGGCCGGCTAGCACATACGGGAATGAGCAGTTCTTC. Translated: CASSSSGPASTYGNEQFF.

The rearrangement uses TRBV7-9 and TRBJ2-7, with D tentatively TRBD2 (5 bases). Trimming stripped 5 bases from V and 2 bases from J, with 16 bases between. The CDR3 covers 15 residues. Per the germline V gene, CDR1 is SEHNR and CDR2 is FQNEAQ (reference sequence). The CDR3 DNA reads TGTGCCAGCAGCCCGGGGAGTTTGAGGCCCTACGAGCAGTACTTC. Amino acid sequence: CASSPGSLRPYEQYF.

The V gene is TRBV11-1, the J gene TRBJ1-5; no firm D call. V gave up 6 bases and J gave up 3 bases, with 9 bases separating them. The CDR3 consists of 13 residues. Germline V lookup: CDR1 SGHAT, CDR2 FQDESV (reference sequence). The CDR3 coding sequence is TGTGCCAGCAGTTGGAACCCCAATCAGCCCCAGCATTTT. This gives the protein CASSWNPNQPQHF.

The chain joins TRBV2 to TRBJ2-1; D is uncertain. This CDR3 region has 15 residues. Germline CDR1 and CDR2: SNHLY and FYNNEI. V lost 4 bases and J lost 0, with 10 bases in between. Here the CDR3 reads CASSVIGFSYNEQFF. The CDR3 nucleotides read TGTGCCAGCAGTGTTATCGGGTTCTCCTACAATGAGCAGTTCTTC.

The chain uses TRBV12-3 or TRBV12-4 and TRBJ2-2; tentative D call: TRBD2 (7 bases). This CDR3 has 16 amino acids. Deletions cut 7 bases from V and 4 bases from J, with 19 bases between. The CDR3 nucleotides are TGTGCCAGCACCCCCGAGGGGGGGCGCGGCACCGGGGAGCTGTTTTTT. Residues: CASTPEGGRGTGELFF.

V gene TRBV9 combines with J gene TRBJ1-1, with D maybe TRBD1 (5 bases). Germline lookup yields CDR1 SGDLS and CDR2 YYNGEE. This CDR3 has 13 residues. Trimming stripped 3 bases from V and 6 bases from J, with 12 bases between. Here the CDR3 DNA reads TGTGCCAGCAGCGCTTTGGGGGGGGCTGAAGCTTTCTTT. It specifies CASSALGGAEAFF.

The CDR3: CASSLNRGELFF. In nucleotides, the CDR3 is TGTGCCAGCAGTTTAAATCGGGGGGAGCTGTTTTTT. The V call is TRBV12-3 or TRBV12-4, the J call TRBJ2-2; D unclear. V was shortened by 2 bases and J by 8 bases, with 6 bases between the two germline ends. This CDR3 has 12 amino acids.

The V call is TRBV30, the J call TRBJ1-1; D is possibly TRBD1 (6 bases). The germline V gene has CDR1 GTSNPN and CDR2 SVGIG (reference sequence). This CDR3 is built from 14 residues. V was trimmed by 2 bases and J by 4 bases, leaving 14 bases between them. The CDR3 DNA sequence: TGTGCCTGGAGTCACCAGGGGACGGGCACTGAAGCTTTCTTT. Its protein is CAWSHQGTGTEAFF.

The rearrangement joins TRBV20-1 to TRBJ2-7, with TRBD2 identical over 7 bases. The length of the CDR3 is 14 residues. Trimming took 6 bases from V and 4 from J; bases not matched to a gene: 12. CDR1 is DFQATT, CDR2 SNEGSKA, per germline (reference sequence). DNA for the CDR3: TGCAGTGCAGGGGAGGGAGAGGTCGGGTACGAGCAGTACTTC. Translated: CSAGEGEVGYEQYF.

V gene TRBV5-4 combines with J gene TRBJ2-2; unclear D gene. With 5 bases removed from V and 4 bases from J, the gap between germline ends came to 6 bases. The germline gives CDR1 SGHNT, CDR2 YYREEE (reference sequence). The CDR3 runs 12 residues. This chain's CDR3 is CASSTSTGELFF. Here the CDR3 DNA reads TGTGCCAGCAGTACAAGCACCGGGGAGCTGTTTTTT.

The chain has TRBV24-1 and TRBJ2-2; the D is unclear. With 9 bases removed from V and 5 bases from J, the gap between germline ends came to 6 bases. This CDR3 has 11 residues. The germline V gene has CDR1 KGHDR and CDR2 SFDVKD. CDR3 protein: CATGDTGELFF. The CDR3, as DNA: TGTGCCACCGGGGATACCGGGGAGCTGTTTTTT.

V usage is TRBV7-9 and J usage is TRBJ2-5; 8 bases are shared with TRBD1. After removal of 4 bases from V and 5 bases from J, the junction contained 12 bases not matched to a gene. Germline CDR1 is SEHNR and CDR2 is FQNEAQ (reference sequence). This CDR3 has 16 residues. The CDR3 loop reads CASSSSRQGAVETQYF. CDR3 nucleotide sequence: TGTGCCAGCAGCTCAAGTCGCCAGGGGGCCGTTGAGACCCAGTACTTC.

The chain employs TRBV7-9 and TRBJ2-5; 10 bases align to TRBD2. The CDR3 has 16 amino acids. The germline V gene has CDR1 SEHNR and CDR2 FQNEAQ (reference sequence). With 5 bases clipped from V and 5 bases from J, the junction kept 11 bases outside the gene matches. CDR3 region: CASSPTTSGLGETQYF. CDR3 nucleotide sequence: TGTGCCAGCAGCCCTACGACTAGCGGGCTAGGGGAGACCCAGTACTTC. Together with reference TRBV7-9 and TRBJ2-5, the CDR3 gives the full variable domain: DTGVSQNPRHKITKRGQNVTFRCDPISEHNRLYWYRQTLGQGPEFLTYFQNEAQLEKSRLLSDRFSAERPKGSFSTLEIQRTEQGDSAMYLCASSPTTSGLGETQYFGPGTRLLVL.

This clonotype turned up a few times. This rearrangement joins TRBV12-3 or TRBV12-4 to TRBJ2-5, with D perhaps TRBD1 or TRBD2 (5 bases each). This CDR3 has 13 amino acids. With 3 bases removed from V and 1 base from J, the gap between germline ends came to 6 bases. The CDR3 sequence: CASSFGGQETQYF. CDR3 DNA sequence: TGTGCCAGCAGTTTTGGGGGCCAAGAGACCCAGTACTTC.